Below are 3 T cell receptor beta chains sequenced from a single sample in a study of cytomegalovirus exposure and HLA in healthy donors. The PCR used 60 Vbeta and 13 Jbeta primers. Repertoires were generated with immunoSEQ multiplex PCR, while TCRdb's copy carries only in-frame clones and drops some. The repertoire holds 85,000 to 100,000 clones, with around 77% as singletons. The sequenced sample was PBMCs. The receptors come from a man aged 40-50 years in good health and CMV-seronegative.

This clone was observed a few times. The V gene is TRBV5-4, the J gene TRBJ2-7; D is perhaps TRBD1 (5 bases). The germline V gene encodes CDR1 SGHNT and CDR2 YYREEE (reference sequence). This CDR3 has 14 amino acids. V lost 4 bases, J lost 3 bases, and 14 bases lay in between. CDR3 DNA sequence: TGTGCCAGCAGCCCCCAGGGAAAAGACTACGAGCAGTACTTC. Amino acid sequence: CASSPQGKDYEQYF.

The genes are TRBV11-2 and TRBJ2-2; TRBD2 matches at 13 bases. Germline trimming cut 5 bases from V and 9 bases from J; bases unmatched to any gene: 18. Germline CDR1 is SGHAT and CDR2 is FQNNGV. CDR3 length equals 19 residues. CDR3 amino acids: CASSPLSSLGLAGIRELFF. CDR3 DNA sequence: TGTGCCAGCAGCCCTCTTAGTTCGCTGGGACTAGCGGGGATACGGGAGCTGTTTTTT.

Points on this clone: A read error may account for a junction end that differs from germline. The chain combines TRBV11-2 with TRBJ1-2; TRBD1 might be the D (6 bases). Germline V CDR1 and CDR2: SGHAT, FQNNGV. The CDR3 length is 13 residues. The CDR3 reads CTSSSPTGYGYTF. CDR3 nucleotides: TGTACCAGCAGCTCCCCGACAGGTTATGGCTACACCTTC.